The 4 T cell receptor beta chains in this list originate from one sample, sequenced in a study of T cell repertoires in cytomegalovirus infection. MiXCR, applied by TCRdb to the reads, yields one record per CDR3 protein. The sample carries 200,000 to 250,000 distinct CDR3 sequences, 22% recorded once. The sample comprised CD8+ T cells from PBMCs. The receptors here all came from a human donor in good health (CMV status not recorded). Some clones in this sample may be carry-over from other donors' samples.

This clonotype was seen ten or more times. The genes are TRBV9 and TRBJ1-2, with D perhaps TRBD1 (6 bases). The V end was cut by 0 bases, the J end by 3 bases, with 6 bases between. The CDR3 consists of 13 residues. Germline V lookup: CDR1 SGDLS, CDR2 YYNGEE. For the CDR3, the DNA is TGTGCCAGCAGCGTAGGACAGGACTATGGCTACACCTTC. This codes for CASSVGQDYGYTF.

In its sample, this clonotype was seen a few times. The chain joins TRBV20-1 to TRBJ1-1; D is unclear. The CDR3 is 12 residues long. Looked up from germline, CDR1 is DFQATT and CDR2 is SNEGSKA (reference sequence). V lost 3 bases to trimming and J lost 3 bases, with 8 bases between them. The CDR3 DNA follows: TGCAGTGCTAGCGCCAGCCACACTGAAGCTTTCTTT. It codes for CSASASHTEAFF.

In its sample, this clonotype was seen many times. The chain recombines TRBV7-8 with TRBJ1-5; D is unclear. Germline loops: CDR1 SGHVS, CDR2 FQNEAQ. V was trimmed by 2 bases and J by 3 bases, leaving 17 bases between them. There are 17 residues in the CDR3. The CDR3 region has the DNA TGTGCCAGCAGCTTATCCCTCACGACCAGGCCCAATCAGCCCCAGCATTTT. Translated, it gives CASSLSLTTRPNQPQHF.

The chain carries TRBV2 and TRBJ2-5; 9 nucleotides line up with TRBD1. This CDR3 spans 15 amino acids. V lost 3 bases and J lost 2; bases outside the gene matches: 4. Germline V lookup: CDR1 SNHLY, CDR2 FYNNEI. CDR3 nucleotide sequence: TGTGCCAGCAGTGAGGGACAGGGTGAACAAGAGACCCAGTACTTC. It yields the protein CASSEGQGEQETQYF.